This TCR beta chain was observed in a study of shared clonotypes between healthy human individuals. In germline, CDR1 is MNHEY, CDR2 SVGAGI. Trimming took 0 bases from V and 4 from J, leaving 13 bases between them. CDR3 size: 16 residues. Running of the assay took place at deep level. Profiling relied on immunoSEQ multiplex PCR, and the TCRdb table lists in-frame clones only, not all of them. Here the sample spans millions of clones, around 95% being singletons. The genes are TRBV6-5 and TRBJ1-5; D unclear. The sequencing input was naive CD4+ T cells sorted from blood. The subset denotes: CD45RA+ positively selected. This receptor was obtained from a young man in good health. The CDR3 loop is CASSYSSVSGNQPQHF. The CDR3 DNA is TGTGCCAGCAGTTACTCGAGCGTCAGCGGGAATCAGCCCCAGCATTTT.